Included here is one T cell receptor (beta chain) sequence, with context. Antigen unknown. Only in-frame clones appear in the TCRdb table, and some are missing; sequencing was by immunoSEQ multiplex PCR. The sample shows 90,000 to 120,000 clones, approximately 89% of them seen only once. The source of the sample is a study of T cell responses to AZD1222 COVID-19 vaccine. Germline CDR1 is LGHDT and CDR2 is YNNKEL (reference sequence). This CDR3 is 15 amino acids long. With 4 bases removed from V and 0 bases from J, the gap between germline ends came to 10 bases. General study points: Baseline serostatus was positive in only a handful of AZD1222 recipients. Clonal diversity was possibly underestimated, and the donors were mostly white British, with more females. Without day 14 samples, only post-peak T cell repertoires were studied.

The chain links TRBV3-1 (or the pseudogene TRBV3-2) to TRBJ1-3; D remains unclear. The sequence was collected from an adult in good health. The sample was peripheral blood, taken on day 0 of AZD1222 vaccination. CDR3 region: CASSPGLSSGNTIYF. As DNA, the CDR3 is TGTGCCAGCAGCCCTGGACTATCCTCTGGAAACACCATATATTTT.